Only a few counts were recorded for the clone carrying this T cell receptor beta chain. Its antigen is unknown. CDR1 and CDR2 (germline): KGHDR, SFDVKD. CDR3 length equals 14 residues. Trimming removed 5 bases from V and 2 bases from J, with 10 bases in between. TCRdb passed the 5' RACE reads through MiXCR, listing each CDR3 protein once. The table shows around 40,000 distinct CDR3 sequences, with roughly 5.7% occurring only once. The data belong to a study of early T cells in non-severe SARS-CoV-2 infection. Study observations and caveats: VDJdb matching, biased toward anti-spike CD8 responses, missed private and CD4 specificities.

J is TRBJ2-3 and V is TRBV24-1; D might be TRBD1 or TRBD2, each matching 6 bases. The receptor was derived from an adult who was a healthcare worker with PCR-confirmed SARS-CoV-2 infection or an uninfected control (not recorded which). The sequenced material came from whole blood. The CDR3 loop is CATSGGALTDTQYF. Written as DNA, the CDR3 is TGTGCCACCAGTGGGGGGGCACTCACAGATACGCAGTATTTT.